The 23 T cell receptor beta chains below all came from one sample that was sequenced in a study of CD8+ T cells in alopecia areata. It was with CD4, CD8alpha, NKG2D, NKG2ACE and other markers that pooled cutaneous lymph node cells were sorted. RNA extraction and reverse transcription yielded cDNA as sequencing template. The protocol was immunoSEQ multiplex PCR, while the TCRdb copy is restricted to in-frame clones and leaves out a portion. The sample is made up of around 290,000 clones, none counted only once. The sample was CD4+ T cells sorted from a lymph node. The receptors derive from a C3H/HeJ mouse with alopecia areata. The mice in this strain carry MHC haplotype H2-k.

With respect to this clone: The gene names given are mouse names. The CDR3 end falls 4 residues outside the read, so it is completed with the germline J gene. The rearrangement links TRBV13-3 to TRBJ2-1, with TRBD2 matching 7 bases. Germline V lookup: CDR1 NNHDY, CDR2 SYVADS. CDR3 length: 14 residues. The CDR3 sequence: CASSDSGGWAEQFF. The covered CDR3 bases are TGTGCCAGCAGTGATTCGGGGGGGTGGGCT.

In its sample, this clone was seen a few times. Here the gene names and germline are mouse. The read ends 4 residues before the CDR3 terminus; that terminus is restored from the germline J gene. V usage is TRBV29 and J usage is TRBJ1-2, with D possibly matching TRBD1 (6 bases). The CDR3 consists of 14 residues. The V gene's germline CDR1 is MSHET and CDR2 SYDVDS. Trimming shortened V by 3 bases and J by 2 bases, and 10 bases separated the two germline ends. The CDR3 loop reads CASSLGGGNSDYTF. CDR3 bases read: TGTGCTAGCAGTTTGGGGGGCGGCAACTCC.

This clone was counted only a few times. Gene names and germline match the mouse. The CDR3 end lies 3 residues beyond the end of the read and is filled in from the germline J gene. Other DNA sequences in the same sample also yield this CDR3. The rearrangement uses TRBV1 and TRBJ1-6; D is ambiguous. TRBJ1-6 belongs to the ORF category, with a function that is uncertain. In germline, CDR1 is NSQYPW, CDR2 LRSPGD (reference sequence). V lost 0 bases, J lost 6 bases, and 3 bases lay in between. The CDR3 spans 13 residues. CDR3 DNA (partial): TGCACCTGCAGTGCAGATGGTAATTCGCCC. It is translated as CTCSADGNSP. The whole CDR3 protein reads CTCSADGNSPLYF.

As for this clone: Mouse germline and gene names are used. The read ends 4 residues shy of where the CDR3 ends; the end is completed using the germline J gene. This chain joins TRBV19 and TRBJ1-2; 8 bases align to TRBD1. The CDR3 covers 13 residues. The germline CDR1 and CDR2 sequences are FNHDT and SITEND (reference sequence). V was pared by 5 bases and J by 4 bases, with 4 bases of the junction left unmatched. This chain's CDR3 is CASRDRDGSDYTF. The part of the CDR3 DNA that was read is TGTGCCAGCAGGGACAGGGACGGCTCC.

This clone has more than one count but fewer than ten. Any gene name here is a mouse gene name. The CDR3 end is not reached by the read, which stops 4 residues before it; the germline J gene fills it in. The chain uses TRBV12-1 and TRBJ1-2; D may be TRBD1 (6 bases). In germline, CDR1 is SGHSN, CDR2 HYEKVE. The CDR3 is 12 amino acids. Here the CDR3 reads CASSRTGPDYTF. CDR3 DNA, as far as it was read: TGTGCCAGCTCTCGTACAGGGCCC.

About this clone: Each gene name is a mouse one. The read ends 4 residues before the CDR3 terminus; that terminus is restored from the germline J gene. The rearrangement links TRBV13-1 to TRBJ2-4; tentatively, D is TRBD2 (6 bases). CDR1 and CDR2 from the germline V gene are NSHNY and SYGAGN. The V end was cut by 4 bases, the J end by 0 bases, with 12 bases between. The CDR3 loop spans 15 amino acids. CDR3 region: CASSRDFSSQNTLYF. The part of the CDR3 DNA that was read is TGTGCCAGCAGTAGGGACTTTTCTAGTCAAAAC.

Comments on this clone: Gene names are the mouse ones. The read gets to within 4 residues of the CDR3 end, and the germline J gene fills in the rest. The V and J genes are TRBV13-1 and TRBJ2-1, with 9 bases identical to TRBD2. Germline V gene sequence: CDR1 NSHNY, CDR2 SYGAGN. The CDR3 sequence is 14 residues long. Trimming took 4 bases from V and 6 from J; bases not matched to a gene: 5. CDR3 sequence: CASSRLGGVAEQFF. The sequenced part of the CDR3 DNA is TGTGCCAGCAGTAGGCTGGGGGGGGTTGCT.

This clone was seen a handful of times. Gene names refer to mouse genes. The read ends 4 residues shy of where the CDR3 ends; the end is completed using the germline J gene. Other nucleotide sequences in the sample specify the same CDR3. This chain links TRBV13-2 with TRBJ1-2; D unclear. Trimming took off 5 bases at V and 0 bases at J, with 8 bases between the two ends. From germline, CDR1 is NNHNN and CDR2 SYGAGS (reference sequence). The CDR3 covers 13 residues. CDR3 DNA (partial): TGTGCCAGCGGGGAGACATCAAACTCC. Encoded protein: CASGETSNS. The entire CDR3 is CASGETSNSDYTF.

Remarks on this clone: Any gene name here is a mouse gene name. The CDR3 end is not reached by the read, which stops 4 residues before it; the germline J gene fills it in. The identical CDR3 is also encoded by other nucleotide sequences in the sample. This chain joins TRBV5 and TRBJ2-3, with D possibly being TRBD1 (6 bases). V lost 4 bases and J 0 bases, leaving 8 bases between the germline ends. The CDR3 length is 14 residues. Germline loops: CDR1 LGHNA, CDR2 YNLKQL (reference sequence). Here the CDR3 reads CASSPGQSAETLYF. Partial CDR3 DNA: TGTGCCAGCAGCCCGGGACAAAGTGCAGAA.

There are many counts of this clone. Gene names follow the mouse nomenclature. CDR3 residues: CASSGDINTGQLYF. The DNA read from the CDR3 is TGTGCTAGCAGTGGGGACATTAACACCGGG. V and J are TRBV17 and TRBJ2-2; maybe TRBD1 (6 bases). The CDR3 end lies 4 residues beyond the end of the read and is filled in from the germline J gene. The CDR3 loop spans 14 amino acids. Trimming cost V 5 bases and J 2 bases, with 9 bases left between them. Germline loops: CDR1 MNHDT, CDR2 YYDKIL. The full variable domain, with the rest looked up from reference TRBV17 and TRBJ2-2, is DTTVKQNPRYKLARVGKPVNLICSQTMNHDTMYWYQKKPNQAPKLLLFYYDKILNREADTFEKFQSSRPNNSFCSLYIGSAGLEYSAMYLCASSGDINTGQLYFGEGSKLTVL.

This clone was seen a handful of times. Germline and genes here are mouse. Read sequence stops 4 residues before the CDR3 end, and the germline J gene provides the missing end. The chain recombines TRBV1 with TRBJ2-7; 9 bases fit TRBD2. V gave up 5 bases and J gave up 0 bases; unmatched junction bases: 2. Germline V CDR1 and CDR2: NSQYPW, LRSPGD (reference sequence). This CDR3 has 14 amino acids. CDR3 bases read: TGCACCTGCAGTCTGGGGGGGAGCTCCTAT. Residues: CTCSLGGSSY. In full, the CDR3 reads CTCSLGGSSYEQYF.

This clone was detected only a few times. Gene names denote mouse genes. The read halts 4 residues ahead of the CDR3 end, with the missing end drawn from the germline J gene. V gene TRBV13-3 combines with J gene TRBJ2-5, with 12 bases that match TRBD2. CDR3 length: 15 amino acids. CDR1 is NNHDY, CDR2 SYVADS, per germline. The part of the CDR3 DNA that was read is TGTGCCAGCAGTATGACTGGGGGGGCGCGAGAC. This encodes CASSMTGGARD. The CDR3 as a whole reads CASSMTGGARDTQYF.

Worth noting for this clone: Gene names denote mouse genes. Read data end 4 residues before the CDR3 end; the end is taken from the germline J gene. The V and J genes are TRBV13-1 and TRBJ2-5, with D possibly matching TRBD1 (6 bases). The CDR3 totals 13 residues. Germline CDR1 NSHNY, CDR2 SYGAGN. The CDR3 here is CASSDEQGDTQYF. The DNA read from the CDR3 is TGTGCCAGCAGTGATGAACAGGGAGAC.

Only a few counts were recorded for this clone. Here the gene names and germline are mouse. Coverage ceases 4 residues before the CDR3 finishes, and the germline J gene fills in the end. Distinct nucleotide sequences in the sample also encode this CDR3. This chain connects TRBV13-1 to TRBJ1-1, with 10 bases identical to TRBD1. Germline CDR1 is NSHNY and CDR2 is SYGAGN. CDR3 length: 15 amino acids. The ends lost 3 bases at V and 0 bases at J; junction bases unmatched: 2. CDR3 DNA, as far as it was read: TGTGCCAGCAGTGGAGGACAGGGGGCAAACACA. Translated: CASSGGQGANT. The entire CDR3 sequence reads CASSGGQGANTEVFF.

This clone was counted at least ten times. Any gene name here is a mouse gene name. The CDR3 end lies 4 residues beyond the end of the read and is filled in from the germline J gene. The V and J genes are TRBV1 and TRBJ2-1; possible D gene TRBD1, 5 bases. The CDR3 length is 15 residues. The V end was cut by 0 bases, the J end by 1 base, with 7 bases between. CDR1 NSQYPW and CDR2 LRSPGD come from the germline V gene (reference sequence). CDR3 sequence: CTCSAESGNYAEQFF. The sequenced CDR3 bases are TGCACCTGCAGTGCAGAATCAGGGAACTATGCT.

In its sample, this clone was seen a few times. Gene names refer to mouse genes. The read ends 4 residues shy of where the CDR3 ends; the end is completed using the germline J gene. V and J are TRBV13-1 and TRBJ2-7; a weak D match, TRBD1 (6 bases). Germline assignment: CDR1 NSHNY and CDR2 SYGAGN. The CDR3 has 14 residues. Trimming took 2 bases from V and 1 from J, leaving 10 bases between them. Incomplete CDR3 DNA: TGTGCCAGCAGTGACAGGGGTCCTTCCTAT. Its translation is CASSDRGPSY. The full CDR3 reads CASSDRGPSYEQYF.

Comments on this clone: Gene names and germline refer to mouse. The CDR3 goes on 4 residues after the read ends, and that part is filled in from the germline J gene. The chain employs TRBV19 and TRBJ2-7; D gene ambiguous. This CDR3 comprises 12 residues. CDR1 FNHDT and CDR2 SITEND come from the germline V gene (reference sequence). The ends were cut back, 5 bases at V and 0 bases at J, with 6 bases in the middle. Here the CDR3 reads CASSTNSYEQYF. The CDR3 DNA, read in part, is TGTGCCAGCAGCACAAACTCCTAT. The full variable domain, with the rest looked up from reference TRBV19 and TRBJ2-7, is GGIITQTPKFLIGQEGQKLTLKCQQNFNHDTMYWYRQDSGKGLRLIYYSITENDLQKGDLSEGYDASREKKSSFSLTVTSAQKNEMAVFLCASSTNSYEQYFGPGTRLTVL.

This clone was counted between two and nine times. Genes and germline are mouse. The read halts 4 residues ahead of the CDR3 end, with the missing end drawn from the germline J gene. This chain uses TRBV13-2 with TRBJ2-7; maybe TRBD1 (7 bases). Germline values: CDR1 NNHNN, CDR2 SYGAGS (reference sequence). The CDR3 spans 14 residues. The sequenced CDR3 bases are TGTGCCAGCGGTGATGGAGGGGGCGGCGAT. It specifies CASGDGGGGD. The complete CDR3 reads CASGDGGGGDEQYF.

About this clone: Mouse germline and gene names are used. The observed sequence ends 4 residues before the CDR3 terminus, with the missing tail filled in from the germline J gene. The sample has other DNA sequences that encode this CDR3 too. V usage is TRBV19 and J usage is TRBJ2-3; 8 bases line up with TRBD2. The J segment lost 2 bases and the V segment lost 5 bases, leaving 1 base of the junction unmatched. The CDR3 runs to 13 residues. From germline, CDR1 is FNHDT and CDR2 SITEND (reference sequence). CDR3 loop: CASRTGAAETLYF. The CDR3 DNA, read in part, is TGTGCCAGCAGGACTGGGGCTGCAGAA.

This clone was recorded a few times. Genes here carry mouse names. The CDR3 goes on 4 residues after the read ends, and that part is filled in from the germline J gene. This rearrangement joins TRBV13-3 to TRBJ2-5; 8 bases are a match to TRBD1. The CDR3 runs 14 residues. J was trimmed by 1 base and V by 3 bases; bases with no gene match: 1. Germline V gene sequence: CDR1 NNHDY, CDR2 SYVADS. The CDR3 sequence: CASSGRGHQDTQYF. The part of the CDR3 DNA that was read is TGTGCCAGCAGTGGCAGGGGGCACCAAGAC.

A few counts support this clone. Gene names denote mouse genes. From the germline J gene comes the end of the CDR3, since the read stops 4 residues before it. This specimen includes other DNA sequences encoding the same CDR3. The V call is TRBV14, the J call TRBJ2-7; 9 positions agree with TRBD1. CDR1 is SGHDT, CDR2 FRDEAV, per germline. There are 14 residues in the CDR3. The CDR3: CASSPGTGRDEQYF. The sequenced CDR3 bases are TGTGCCAGCAGTCCCGGGACAGGGAGGGAT.

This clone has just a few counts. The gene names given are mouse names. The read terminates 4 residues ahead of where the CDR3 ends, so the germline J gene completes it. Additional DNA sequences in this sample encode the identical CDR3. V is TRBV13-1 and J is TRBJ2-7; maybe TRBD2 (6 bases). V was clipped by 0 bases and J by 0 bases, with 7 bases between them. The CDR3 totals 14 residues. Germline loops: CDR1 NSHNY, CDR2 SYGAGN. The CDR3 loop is CASSDELGSYEQYF. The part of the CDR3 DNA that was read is TGTGCCAGCAGTGATGAACTGGGCTCCTAT.

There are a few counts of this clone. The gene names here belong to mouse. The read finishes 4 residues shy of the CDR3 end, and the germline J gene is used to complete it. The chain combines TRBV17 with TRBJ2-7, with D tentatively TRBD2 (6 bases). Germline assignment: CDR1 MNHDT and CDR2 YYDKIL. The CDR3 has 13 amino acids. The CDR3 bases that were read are TGTGCTAGCAGTAGGTCTGGGGTTTAT. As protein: CASSRSGVY. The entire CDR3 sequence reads CASSRSGVYEQYF.